This entry concerns a single T cell receptor (beta chain). CDR3 length equals 16 residues. From germline, CDR1 is SGHVS and CDR2 FNYEAQ. The J segment lost 3 bases and the V segment lost 5 bases, leaving 7 bases of the junction unmatched. Here immunoSEQ multiplex PCR was the method, and the copy in TCRdb shows in-frame clones only, minus some. The sample includes approximately 97,000 clones, about nine tenths seen only once; the top ten take about 3%. This sample is drawn from a study of control samples from healthy donors and cancer patients. The chain couples TRBV7-6 to TRBJ2-2, with TRBD1 identical over 9 bases. Sequencing input: blood. The receptor was derived from a human donor in good health. The donor label of this sample is uncertain. The CDR3 DNA reads as TGTGCCAGCAGCCCCGGGACAGGGTTGGACACCGGGGAGCTGTTTTTT. This codes for CASSPGTGLDTGELFF.